This T cell receptor (beta chain) was recovered during a study of Graves' ophthalmopathy and Graves' hyperthyroidism. Study-level points and caveats: In blood, most expanded thyroid clonotypes above 0.001 frequency were also detected.

Newly diagnosed, the hyperthyroidism patients had under 2 months' duration and were aged 18 to 65. Scientists amplified the TCR beta CDR3 regions from RNA transcripts. RT-PCR was first run with HTBI primers, then multiplex PCR in a second round. TCRdb reprocessed the multiplex PCR reads with MiXCR, giving one entry per CDR3 protein. The sample includes around 1.1 million distinct CDR3 sequences, approximately 35% seen only once; the top ten take more than 9.5%. Notes on this clonotype: Antigen: not known.

The sample was peripheral blood or thyroid tissue (not recorded which). The TCR comes from an adult man with Graves' hyperthyroidism.

This CDR3 reads CASSLGEGGASGANVLTF. In DNA, the CDR3 is TGTGCCAGCAGCTTAGGGGAAGGGGGCGCGTCTGGGGCCAACGTCCTGACTTTC. This rearrangement joins TRBV11-3 to TRBJ2-6; the match to TRBD1 covers 7 bases. The CDR3 spans 18 residues. CDR1 SGHNT and CDR2 YENEEA come from the germline V gene. With V trimmed by 1 base and J by 1 base, 7 bases remained unmatched.